This entry is about one T cell receptor (beta chain). This clonotype was recorded a few times. Its antigen remains undetermined. No base quality information exists; no much larger clone differs at one position. The listed sequencing device is Illumina HiSeq 1500. The public reads were reprocessed in TCRdb via fastp at Q25 and MiXCR, keeping in-frame beta chains. Merged by CDR3 protein, the rows form single entries marked with the most common genes and DNA. For this sample there are about 71,000 distinct CDR3 sequences; 20% to 25% appear just once. Of the sample, 55% to 75% is held by the ten largest clones. In light of the paper, this sample's treatment or condition label describes: in vitro stimulation with specific CMV peptide epitopes to enrich CMV-specific T cells. The data were taken from a study of T cell repertoires in cytomegalovirus infection (dated by TCRdb to the late 2010s). In the study overall: Alongside well-studied HLA-B-restricted epitopes, the peptide stimulations were aimed at recently identified HLA-C-restricted CMV epitopes, whose presentation resists viral immunomodulation. Donor HLA type was relevant to the analysis, as public TCR beta signatures indicated carriage of CMV infection together with the matching HLA type.

What the research found in general, with its limitations: The ex vivo response was dominated by HLA-C-restricted CMV-specific TCR beta clonotypes, and the single most frequent clonotype in two of eight donors was supplied by these HLA-C-restricted clonotypes. Cumulative frequency of public TCR beta family members discriminated carriers of CMV infection plus the relevant HLA type in this cohort and an independent 352-donor cohort.

There are 14 amino acids in the CDR3, from cysteine to phenylalanine inclusive. Of all the DNA, just the CDR3 is kept, 42 bases in frame from base 1. V is pruned by 6 bases and J by 5 bases, leaving 6 bases of the junction without a gene match. As encoded in the germline V gene, CDR1 is MNHEY while CDR2 is SVGEGT. The material sequenced was CD8+ T cells from cultured PBMCs, taken from culture after CMV antigen stimulation. The TCR sequence derives from a human donor in good health (CMV status not recorded). Some clones in this sample may be carry-over from other donors' samples. The chain uses TRBV6-2 or TRBV6-3 and TRBJ2-2, with 7 bases in between that match TRBD1. The CDR3 corresponds to CASRRQGETGELFF. The DNA reads as follows: TGTGCCAGCAGACGACAGGGAGAAACCGGGGAGCTGTTTTTT.